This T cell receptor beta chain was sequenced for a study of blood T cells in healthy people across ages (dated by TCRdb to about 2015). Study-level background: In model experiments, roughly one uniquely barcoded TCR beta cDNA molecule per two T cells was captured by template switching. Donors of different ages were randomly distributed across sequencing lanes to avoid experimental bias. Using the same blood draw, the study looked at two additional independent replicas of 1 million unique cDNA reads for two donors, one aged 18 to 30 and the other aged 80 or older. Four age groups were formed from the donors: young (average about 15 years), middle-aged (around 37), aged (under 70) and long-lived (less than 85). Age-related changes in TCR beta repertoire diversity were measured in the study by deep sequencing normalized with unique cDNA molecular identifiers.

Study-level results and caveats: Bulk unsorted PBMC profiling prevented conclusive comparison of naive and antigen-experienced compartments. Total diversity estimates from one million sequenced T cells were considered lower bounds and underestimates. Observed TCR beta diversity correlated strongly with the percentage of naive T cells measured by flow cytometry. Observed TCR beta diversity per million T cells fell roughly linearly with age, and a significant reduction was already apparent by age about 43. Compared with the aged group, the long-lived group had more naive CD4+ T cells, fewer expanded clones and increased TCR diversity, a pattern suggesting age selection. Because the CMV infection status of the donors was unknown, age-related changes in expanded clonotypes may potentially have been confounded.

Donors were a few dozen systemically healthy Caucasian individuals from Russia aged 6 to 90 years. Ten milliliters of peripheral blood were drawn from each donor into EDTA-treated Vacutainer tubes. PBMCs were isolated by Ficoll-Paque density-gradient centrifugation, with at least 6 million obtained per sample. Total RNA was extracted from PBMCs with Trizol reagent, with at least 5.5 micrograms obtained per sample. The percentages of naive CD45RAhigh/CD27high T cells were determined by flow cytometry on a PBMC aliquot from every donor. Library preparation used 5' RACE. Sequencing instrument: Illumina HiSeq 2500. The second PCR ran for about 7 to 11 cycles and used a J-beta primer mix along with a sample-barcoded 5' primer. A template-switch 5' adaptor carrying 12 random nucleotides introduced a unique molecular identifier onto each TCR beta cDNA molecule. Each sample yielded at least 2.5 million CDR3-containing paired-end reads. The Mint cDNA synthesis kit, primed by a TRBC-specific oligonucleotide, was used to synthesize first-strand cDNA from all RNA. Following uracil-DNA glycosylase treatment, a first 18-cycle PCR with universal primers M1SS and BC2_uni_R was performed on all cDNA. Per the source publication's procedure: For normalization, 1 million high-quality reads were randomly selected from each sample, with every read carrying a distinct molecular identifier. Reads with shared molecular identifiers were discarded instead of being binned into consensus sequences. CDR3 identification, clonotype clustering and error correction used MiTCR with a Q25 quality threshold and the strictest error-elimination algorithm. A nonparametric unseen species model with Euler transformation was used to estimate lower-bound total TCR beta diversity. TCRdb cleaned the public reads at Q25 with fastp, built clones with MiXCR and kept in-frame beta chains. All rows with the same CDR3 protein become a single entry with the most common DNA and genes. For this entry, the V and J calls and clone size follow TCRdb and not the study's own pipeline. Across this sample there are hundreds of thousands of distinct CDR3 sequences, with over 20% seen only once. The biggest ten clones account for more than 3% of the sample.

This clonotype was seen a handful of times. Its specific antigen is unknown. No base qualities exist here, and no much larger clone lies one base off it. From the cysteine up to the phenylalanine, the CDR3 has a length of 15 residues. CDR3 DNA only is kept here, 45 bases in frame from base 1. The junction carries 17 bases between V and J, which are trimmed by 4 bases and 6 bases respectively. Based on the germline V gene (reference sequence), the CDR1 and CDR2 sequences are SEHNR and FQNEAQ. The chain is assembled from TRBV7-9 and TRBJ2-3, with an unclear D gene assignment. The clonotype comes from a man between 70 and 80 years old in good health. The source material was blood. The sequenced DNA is TGTGCCAGCAGCTCCCCGGACCTTCTGTCGGATACGCAGTATTTT. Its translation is CASSSPDLLSDTQYF.